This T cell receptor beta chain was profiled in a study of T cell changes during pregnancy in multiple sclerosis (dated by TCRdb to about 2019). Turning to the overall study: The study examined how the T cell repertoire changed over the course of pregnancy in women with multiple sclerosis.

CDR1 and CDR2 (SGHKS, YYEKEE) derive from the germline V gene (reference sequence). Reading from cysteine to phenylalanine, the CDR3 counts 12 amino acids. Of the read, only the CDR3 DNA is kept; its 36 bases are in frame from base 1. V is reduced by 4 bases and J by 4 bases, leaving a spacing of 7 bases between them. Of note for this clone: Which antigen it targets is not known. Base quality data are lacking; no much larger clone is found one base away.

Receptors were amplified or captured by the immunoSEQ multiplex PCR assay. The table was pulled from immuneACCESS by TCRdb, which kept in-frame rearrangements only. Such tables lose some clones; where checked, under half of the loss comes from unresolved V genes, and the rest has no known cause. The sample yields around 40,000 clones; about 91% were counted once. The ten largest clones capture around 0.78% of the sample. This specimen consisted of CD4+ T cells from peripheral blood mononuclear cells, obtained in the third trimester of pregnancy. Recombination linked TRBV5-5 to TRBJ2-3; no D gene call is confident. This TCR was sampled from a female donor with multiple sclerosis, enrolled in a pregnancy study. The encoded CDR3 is CASSESPDTQYF. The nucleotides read TGTGCCAGCAGCGAGAGTCCAGATACGCAGTATTTT.